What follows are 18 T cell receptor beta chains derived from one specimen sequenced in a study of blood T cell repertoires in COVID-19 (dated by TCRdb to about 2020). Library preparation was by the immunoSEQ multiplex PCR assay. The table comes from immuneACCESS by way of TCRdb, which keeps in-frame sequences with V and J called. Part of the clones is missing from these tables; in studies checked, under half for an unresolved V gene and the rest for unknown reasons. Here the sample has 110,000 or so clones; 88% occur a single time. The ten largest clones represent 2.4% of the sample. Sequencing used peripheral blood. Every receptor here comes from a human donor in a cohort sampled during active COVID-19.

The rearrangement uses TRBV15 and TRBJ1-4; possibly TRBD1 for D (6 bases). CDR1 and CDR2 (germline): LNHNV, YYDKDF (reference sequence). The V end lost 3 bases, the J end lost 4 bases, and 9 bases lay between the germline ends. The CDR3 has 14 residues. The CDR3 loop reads CATSSRQVNEKLFF. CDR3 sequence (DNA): TGTGCCACCAGCAGCCGACAGGTTAATGAAAAACTGTTTTTT.

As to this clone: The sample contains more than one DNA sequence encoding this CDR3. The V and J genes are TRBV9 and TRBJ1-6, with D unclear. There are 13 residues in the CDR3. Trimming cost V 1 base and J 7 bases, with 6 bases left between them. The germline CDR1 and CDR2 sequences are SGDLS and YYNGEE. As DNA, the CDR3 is TGTGCCAGCAGCGTAACGGGGAATTCACCCCTCCACTTT. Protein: CASSVTGNSPLHF.

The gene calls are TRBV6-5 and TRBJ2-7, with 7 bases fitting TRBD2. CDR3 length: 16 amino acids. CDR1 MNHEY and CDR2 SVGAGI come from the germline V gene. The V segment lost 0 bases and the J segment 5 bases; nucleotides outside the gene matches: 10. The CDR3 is CASSYSRLAVPHEQYF. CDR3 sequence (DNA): TGTGCCAGCAGTTACTCGCGGCTAGCGGTCCCCCACGAGCAGTACTTC.

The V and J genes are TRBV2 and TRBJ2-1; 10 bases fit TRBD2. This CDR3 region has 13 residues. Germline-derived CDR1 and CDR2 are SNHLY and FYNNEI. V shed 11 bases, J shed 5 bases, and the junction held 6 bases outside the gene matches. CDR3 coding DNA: TGTGCCCGCGAGCGGGGGGGCCACAATGAGCAGTTCTTC. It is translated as CARERGGHNEQFF.

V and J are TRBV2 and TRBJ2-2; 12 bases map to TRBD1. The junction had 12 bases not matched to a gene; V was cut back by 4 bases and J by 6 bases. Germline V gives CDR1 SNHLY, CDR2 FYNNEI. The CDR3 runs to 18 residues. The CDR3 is CASSVFWSGQGAAGELFF. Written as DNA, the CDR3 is TGTGCCAGCAGTGTTTTTTGGTCGGGACAGGGGGCCGCCGGGGAGCTGTTTTTT.

The CDR3 DNA is TGTGCCAGCGGTGTGCTACTGACAGGGAACACTGAAGCTTTCTTT. It encodes CASGVLLTGNTEAFF. The rearrangement links TRBV2 to TRBJ1-1; TRBD1 is a possible D gene (6 bases). The germline CDR1 and CDR2 sequences are SNHLY and FYNNEI. V was cut by 8 bases and J by 1 base, with 17 bases left in between. The CDR3 runs to 15 residues. Supplemented by reference TRBV2 and TRBJ1-1, the full variable domain reads EPEVTQTPSHQVTQMGQEVILRCVPISNHLYFYWYRQILGQKVEFLVSFYNNEISEKSEIFDDQFSVERPDGSNFTLKIRSTKLEDSAMYFCASGVLLTGNTEAFFGQGTRLTVV.

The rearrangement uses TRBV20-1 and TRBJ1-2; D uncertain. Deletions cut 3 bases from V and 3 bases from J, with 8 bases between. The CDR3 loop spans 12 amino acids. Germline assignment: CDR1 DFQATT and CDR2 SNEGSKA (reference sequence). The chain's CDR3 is CSASHAYYGYTF. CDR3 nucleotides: TGCAGTGCTAGTCACGCGTACTATGGCTACACCTTC.

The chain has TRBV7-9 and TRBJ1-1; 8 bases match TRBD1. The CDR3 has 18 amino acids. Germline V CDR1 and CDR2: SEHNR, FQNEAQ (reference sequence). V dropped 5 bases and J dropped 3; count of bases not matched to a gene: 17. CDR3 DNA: TGTGCCAGCAGCCCCTACGCGGACCAGGGGGCGTCGGACACTGAAGCTTTCTTT. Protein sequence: CASSPYADQGASDTEAFF.

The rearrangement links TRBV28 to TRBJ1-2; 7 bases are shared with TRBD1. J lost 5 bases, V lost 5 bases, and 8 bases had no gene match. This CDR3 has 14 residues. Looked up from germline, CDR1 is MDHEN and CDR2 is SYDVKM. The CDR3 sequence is CASSTPGQSYGYTF. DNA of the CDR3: TGTGCCAGCAGTACCCCGGGACAGAGTTATGGCTACACCTTC.

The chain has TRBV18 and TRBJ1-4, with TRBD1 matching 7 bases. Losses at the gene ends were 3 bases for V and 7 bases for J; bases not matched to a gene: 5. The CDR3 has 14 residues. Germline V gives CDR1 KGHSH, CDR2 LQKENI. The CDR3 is CASSPTGMGEKLFF. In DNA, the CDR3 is TGTGCCAGCTCACCGACAGGGATGGGTGAAAAACTGTTTTTT.

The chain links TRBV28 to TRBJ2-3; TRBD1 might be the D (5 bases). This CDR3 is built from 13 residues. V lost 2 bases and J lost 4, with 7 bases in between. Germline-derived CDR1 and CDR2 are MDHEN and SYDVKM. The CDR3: CASSLGAPDTQYF. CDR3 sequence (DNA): TGTGCCAGCAGTTTAGGGGCGCCAGATACGCAGTATTTT.

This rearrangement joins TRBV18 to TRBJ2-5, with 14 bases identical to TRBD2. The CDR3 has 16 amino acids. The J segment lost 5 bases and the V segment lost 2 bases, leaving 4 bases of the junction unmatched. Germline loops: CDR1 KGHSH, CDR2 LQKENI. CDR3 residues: CASSPSGLAGEETQYF. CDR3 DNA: TGTGCCAGCTCACCATCGGGACTAGCGGGAGAGGAGACCCAGTACTTC.

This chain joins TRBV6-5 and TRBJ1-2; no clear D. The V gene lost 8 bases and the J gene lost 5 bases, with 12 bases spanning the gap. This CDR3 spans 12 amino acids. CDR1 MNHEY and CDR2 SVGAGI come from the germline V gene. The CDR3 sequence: CASSQSPYGYTF. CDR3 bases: TGTGCCAGCTCCCAGTCTCCTTATGGCTACACCTTC.

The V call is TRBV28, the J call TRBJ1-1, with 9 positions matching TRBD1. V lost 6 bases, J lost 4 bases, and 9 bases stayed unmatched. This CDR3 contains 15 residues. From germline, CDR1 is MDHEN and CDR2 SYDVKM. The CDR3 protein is CASSQLGQGGTEAFF. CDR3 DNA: TGTGCCAGCAGCCAACTGGGACAGGGTGGCACTGAAGCTTTCTTT.

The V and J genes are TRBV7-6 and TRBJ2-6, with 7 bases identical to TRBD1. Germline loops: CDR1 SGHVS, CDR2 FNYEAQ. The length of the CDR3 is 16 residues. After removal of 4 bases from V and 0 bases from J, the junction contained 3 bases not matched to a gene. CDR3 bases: TGTGCCAGCAGCTCCGGGACAGCCTCTGGGGCCAACGTCCTGACTTTC. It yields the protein CASSSGTASGANVLTF.

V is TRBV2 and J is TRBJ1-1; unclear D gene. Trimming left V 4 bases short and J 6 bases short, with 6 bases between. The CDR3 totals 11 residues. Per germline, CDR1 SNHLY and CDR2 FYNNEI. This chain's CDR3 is CASSAGSEAFF. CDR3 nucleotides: TGTGCCAGCAGTGCGGGGTCTGAAGCTTTCTTT.

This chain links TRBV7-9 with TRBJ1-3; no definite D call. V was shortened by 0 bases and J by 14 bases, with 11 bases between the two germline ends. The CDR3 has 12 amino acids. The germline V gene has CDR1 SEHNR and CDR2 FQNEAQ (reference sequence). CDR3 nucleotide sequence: TGTGCCAGCAGCTTAGCCACCGACAAGGTATATTTT. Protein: CASSLATDKVYF.

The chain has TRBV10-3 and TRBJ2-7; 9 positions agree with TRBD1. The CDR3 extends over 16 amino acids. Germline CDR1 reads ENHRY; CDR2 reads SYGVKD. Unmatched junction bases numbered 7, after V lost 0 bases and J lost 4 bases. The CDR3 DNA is TGTGCCATCAGTGAGTCGATGGGACAGGGCGGATACGAGCAGTACTTC. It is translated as CAISESMGQGGYEQYF.